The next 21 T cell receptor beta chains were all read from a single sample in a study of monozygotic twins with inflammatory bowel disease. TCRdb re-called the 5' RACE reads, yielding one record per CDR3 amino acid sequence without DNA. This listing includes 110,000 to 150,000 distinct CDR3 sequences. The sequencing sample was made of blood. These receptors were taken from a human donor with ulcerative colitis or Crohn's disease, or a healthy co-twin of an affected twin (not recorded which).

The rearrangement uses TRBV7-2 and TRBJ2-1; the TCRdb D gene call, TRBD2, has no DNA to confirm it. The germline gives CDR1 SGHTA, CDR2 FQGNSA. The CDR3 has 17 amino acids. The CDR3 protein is CASSLVGGRAPYNEQFF.

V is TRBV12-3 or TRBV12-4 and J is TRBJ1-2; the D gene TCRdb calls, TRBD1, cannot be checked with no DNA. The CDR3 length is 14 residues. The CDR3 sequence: CASSRIGTGDGYTF.

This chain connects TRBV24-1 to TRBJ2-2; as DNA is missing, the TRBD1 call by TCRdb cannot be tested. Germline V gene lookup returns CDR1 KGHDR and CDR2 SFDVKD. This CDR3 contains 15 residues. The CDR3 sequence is CATSDQGRDTGELFF.

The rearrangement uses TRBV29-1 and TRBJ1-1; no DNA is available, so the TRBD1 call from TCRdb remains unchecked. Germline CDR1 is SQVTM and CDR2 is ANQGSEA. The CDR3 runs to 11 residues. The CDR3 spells CSVSDSTEAFF.

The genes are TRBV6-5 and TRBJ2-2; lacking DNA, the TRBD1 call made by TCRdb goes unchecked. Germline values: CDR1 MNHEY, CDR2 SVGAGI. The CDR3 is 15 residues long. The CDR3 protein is CASNYLSENTGELFF.

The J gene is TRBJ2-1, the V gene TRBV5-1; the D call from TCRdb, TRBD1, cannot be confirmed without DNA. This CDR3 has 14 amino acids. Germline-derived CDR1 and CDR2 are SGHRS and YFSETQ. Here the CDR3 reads CASSPRTGWNEQFF.

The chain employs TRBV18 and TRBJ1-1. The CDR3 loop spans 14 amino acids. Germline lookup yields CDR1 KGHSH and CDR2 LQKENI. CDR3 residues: CASSPLEMNTEAFF.

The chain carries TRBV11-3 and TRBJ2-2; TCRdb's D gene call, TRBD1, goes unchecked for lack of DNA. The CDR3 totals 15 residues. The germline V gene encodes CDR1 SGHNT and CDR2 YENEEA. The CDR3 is CASSLLSGATGELFF.

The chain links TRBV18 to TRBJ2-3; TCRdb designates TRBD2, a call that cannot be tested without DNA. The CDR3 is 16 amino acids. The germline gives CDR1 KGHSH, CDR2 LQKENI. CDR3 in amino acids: CASSLMTSGKTDTQYF.

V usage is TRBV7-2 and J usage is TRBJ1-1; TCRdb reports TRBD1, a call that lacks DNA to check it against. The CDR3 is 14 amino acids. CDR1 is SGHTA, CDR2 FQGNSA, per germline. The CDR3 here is CASTRVRLNTEAFF.

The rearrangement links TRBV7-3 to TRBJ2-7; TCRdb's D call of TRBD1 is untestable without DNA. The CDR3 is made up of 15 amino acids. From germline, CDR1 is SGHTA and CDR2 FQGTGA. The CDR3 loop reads CASSLTSNRGGEQYF.

This CDR3 is CASETSGIQETQYF. The rearrangement joins TRBV10-2 to TRBJ2-5; TCRdb names TRBD2, which stays unverified in the absence of DNA. The V gene's germline CDR1 is WSHSY and CDR2 SAAADI. This CDR3 contains 14 residues.

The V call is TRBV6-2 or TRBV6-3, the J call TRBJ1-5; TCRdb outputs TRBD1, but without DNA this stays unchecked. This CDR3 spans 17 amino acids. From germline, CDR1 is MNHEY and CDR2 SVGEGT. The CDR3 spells CASSLGVRVSSNQPQHF.

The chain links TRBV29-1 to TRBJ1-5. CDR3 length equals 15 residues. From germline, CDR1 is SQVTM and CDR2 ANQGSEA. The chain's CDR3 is CSVPDGIGSNQPQHF.

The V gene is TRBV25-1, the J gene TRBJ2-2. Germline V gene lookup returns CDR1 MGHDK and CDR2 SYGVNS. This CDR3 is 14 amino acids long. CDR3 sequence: CASSESTFPGELFF.

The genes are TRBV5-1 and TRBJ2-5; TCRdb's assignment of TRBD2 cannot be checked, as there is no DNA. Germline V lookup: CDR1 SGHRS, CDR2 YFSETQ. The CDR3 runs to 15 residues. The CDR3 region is CASSLEAGLPQAQYF.

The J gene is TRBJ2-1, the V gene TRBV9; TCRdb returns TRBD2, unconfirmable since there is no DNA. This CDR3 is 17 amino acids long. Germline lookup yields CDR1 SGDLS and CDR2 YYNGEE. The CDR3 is CASSVNLAATSYNEQFF.

CDR3 protein: CASSISTDTQYF. The chain employs TRBV25-1 and TRBJ2-3. CDR3 length equals 12 residues. Germline values: CDR1 MGHDK, CDR2 SYGVNS.

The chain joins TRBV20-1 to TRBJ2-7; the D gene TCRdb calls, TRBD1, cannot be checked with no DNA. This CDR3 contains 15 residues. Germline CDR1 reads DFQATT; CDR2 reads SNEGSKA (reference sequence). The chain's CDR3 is CSARRQGAGGYEQYF.

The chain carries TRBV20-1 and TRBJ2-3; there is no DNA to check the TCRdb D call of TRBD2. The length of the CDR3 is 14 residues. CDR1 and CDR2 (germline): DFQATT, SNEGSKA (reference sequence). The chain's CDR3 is CSARTSGRGGTQYF.

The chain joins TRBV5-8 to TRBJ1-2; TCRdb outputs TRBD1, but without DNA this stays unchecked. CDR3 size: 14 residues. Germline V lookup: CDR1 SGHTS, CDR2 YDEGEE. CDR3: CASSFGPGAQGYTF. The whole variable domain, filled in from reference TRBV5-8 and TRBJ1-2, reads EAGVTQSPTHLIKTRGQQATLRCSPISGHTSVYWYQQALGLGLQFLLWYDEGEERNRGNFPPRFSGRQFPNYSSELNVNALELEDSALYLCASSFGPGAQGYTFGSGTRLTVV.